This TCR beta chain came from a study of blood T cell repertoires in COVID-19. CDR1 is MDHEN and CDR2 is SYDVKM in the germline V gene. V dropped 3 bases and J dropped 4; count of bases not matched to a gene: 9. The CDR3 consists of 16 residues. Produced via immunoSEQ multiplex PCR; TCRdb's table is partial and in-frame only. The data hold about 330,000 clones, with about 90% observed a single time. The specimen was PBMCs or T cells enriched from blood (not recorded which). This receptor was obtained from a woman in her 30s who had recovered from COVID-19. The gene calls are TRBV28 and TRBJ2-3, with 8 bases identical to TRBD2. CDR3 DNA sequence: TGTGCCAGCAGTTTTAGTACTCGGGGGGGACCAGATACGCAGTATTTT. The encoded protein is CASSFSTRGGPDTQYF.